The clone carrying this TCR beta chain has only a few counts. Its antigen is unknown. Germline-derived CDR1 and CDR2 are SEHNR and FQNEAQ (reference sequence). The CDR3 has 14 residues. V lost 5 bases and J lost 0, with 10 bases in between. TCRdb called the RT-PCR reads again in MiXCR, with one record for every CDR3 protein. Of about 620,000 distinct CDR3 sequences listed, over 9.5% are singletons. This entry comes from a study of response to subunit inactivated influenza vaccine. Study conclusions and caveats: It was suggested by the authors that few new T cells are recruited by each seasonal influenza vaccination.

The rearrangement links TRBV7-9 to TRBJ1-1; the D is unclear. The sample in question was PBMCs from blood, obtained on the day of vaccination. The origin of this receptor is a man in his forties or fifties who received an inactivated influenza vaccine. For the CDR3, the DNA is TGTGCCAGCAGCCCTGTGGCCGTGAACACTGAAGCTTTCTTT. Translated: CASSPVAVNTEAFF.